This record looks at one T cell receptor beta chain sequence and its context. This sample stems from a study of T cell changes during pregnancy in multiple sclerosis. Measured with immunoSEQ multiplex PCR; TCRdb has only the in-frame clones, and not every one. The sample carries about 43,000 clones, roughly 90% recorded once. The trim removed 10 bases at V and 4 bases at J, leaving 12 bases unmatched. The CDR3 spans 15 residues. From germline, CDR1 is ENHRY and CDR2 SYGVKD. Sample: peripheral blood, taken in the second trimester of pregnancy. The chain is built from TRBV10-3 and TRBJ2-7, with 11 bases lining up with TRBD2. This receptor was taken from a female donor in good health, enrolled as a control in a pregnancy study. CDR3 sequence reads: CATNLPGLAAYEQYF. The DNA for the CDR3 is TGTGCCACAAACTTACCGGGACTAGCGGCTTACGAGCAGTACTTC.